The 15 T cell receptor beta chains reported below all come from one sample, sequenced in a study of human T cells and chemical hapten exposure. TCRdb re-called the RACE reads through MiXCR, storing one row per CDR3 protein. The repertoire holds around 100,000 distinct CDR3 sequences, with approximately 11% as singletons. Indicated time point: patch test 1, 2 weeks after DPC sensitization. Treatment indicated: therapeutic diphenylcyclopropenone sensitization with weekly scalp DPC. This specimen consisted of whole blood, obtained in connection with sensitization to the hapten diphenylcyclopropenone (DPC). These receptors all stem from a woman aged 40 to 50 with alopecia areata. Some clones in this sample may be carry-over from other donors' samples.

There are a few counts of this clonotype. The J gene is TRBJ2-7, the V gene TRBV12-3 or TRBV12-4; TRBD2 might be the D (5 bases). V was cut by 5 bases and J by 1 base, with 21 bases left in between. CDR3 size: 17 residues. This chain's CDR3 is CASSATPGLRGSYEQYF. CDR3 DNA sequence: TGTGCCAGCAGTGCCACCCCCGGGCTCCGAGGGTCCTACGAGCAGTACTTC.

This chain uses TRBV9 with TRBJ1-3; possible D gene TRBD1, 6 bases. V shed 0 bases and J shed 4 bases, with 14 bases lying between them. Germline lookup yields CDR1 SGDLS and CDR2 YYNGEE. CDR3 length equals 16 residues. The CDR3 nucleotides read TGTGCCAGCAGCGTAGCCACGGGGGCGATGGGAAACACCATATATTTT. This encodes CASSVATGAMGNTIYF. Based on the CDR3 plus reference TRBV9 and TRBJ1-3, the full variable domain is DSGVTQTPKHLITATGQRVTLRCSPRSGDLSVYWYQQSLDQGLQFLIQYYNGEERAKGNILERFSAQQFPDLHSELNLSSLELGDSALYFCASSVATGAMGNTIYFGEGSWLTVV.

V usage is TRBV7-2 and J usage is TRBJ1-3; D remains ambiguous. The V gene lost 3 bases and the J gene lost 4 bases, with 7 bases spanning the gap. The CDR3 totals 13 residues. Germline-derived CDR1 and CDR2 are SGHTA and FQGNSA. The CDR3 DNA reads as TGTGCCAGCAGCTTGTGGGTCGGAAACACCATATATTTT. Its translation is CASSLWVGNTIYF.

The genes are TRBV12-3 or TRBV12-4 and TRBJ1-2; D uncertain. The CDR3 spans 14 residues. V lost 7 bases to trimming and J lost 4 bases, with 16 bases between them. CDR3 region: CASTWGWAPYGYTF. The CDR3 bases are TGTGCCAGCACCTGGGGATGGGCACCCTATGGCTACACCTTC.

In this sample, this clonotype turned up many times. V gene TRBV10-3 combines with J gene TRBJ1-1; a possible D gene is TRBD1 (6 bases). Germline V gene data show CDR1 as ENHRY and CDR2 as SYGVKD. Trimming cost V 3 bases and J 4 bases, with 12 bases left between them. The CDR3 sequence is 14 residues long. DNA of the CDR3: TGTGCCATCAGTGAAGGCAGGGGTACCACTGAAGCTTTCTTT. The encoded protein is CAISEGRGTTEAFF.

This clonotype has only a few counts. The chain couples TRBV12-3 or TRBV12-4 to TRBJ2-6; D unresolved. This CDR3 has 15 residues. V was trimmed by 5 bases and J by 5 bases, leaving 13 bases between them. In DNA, the CDR3 is TGTGCCAGCAGTGTTGGGATCCTACGGGCCAACGTCCTGACTTTC. Protein: CASSVGILRANVLTF.

The V gene is TRBV20-1, the J gene TRBJ2-3; weak D call: TRBD1 (5 bases). Germline V gene data show CDR1 as DFQATT and CDR2 as SNEGSKA (reference sequence). This CDR3 spans 12 amino acids. V was shortened by 6 bases and J by 6 bases, with 13 bases between the two germline ends. CDR3 loop: CSAGLDEDTQYF. DNA of the CDR3: TGCAGTGCGGGGCTGGATGAGGATACGCAGTATTTT.

The table lists this clonotype with a few counts. CDR3: CASRTGPEAFF. DNA for the CDR3: TGTGCCAGCAGAACAGGGCCTGAAGCTTTCTTT. This rearrangement joins TRBV28 to TRBJ1-1, with D possibly being TRBD1 (6 bases). The CDR3 contains 11 residues. Trimming removed 6 bases at V and 6 bases at J, with 8 bases between. CDR1 is MDHEN, CDR2 SYDVKM, per germline.

The V gene is TRBV6-4, the J gene TRBJ2-3; 10 nucleotides match TRBD2. Germline V gene data show CDR1 as MRHNA and CDR2 as SNTAGT. This CDR3 has 14 amino acids. V gave up 5 bases and J gave up 5 bases; unmatched junction bases: 4. The CDR3 nucleotides are TGTGCCAGCAGTCCAGCGGGGGGGCAAGATACGCAGTATTTT. Its translation: CASSPAGGQDTQYF.

V usage is TRBV10-2 and J usage is TRBJ2-7; D gene uncertain. CDR3 length equals 15 residues. Germline V gene data show CDR1 as WSHSY and CDR2 as SAAADI. Trimming took 3 bases from V and 1 from J, leaving 13 bases between them. For the CDR3, the DNA is TGCGCCAGCAGTGATTTTACGTCCAAATCCTACGAGCAGTACTTC. It translates to CASSDFTSKSYEQYF.

This clonotype was seen many times. This rearrangement joins TRBV3-1 to TRBJ2-7; 14 nucleotides match TRBD2. With V trimmed by 7 bases and J by 6 bases, 8 bases remained unmatched. Germline assignment: CDR1 LGHDT and CDR2 YNNKEL (reference sequence). CDR3 size: 15 residues. CDR3 loop: CASNTGTSGSSEQYF. The DNA of the CDR3 is TGTGCCAGCAACACAGGGACTAGCGGGAGTAGCGAGCAGTACTTC.

The chain carries TRBV6-2 or TRBV6-3 and TRBJ2-3, with D unresolved. CDR1 MNHEY and CDR2 SVGEGT come from the germline V gene. The CDR3 loop spans 14 amino acids. V was pared by 2 bases and J by 4 bases, with 10 bases between. The CDR3 DNA follows: TGTGCCAGCAGTTACGTTCTAGAAGCAGATACGCAGTATTTT. Translated, it gives CASSYVLEADTQYF.

This clonotype has a handful of counts. The chain has TRBV3-1 and TRBJ1-1; D call uncertain. Trimming pared 1 base from V and 10 bases from J, leaving 13 bases between. The CDR3 is 13 residues long. CDR1 and CDR2 from the germline V gene are LGHDT and YNNKEL (reference sequence). The CDR3 DNA follows: TGTGCCAGCAGCCAAGCAACAGCTATCGCAGCTTTCTTT. It codes for CASSQATAIAAFF.

This clonotype has only a few counts. A much larger clone differs by one base, so this may be a read error. The rearrangement joins TRBV6-2 or TRBV6-3 to TRBJ2-2; 8 positions agree with TRBD1. From germline, CDR1 is MNHEY and CDR2 SVGEGT. V lost 5 bases to trimming and J lost 1 base; unmatched junction nucleotides: 3. CDR3 length: 15 amino acids. Here the CDR3 DNA reads TGTGCCAGCAGTCCCGGGACAGGGAACACCGGGGAGCTGTTTTTT. Its protein product is CASSPGTGNTGELFF.

The V and J genes are TRBV6-6 and TRBJ2-2; tentatively, D is TRBD1 (6 bases). Germline lookup yields CDR1 MNHNY and CDR2 SVGAGI (reference sequence). Trimming took 6 bases from V and 1 from J, leaving 12 bases between them. This CDR3 is 15 amino acids long. The CDR3 loop reads CASSRTGLNTGELFF. CDR3 DNA sequence: TGTGCCAGCAGCCGAACAGGGCTGAACACCGGGGAGCTGTTTTTT.